This TCR beta chain originates from a study of CD8 T cells in Susac syndrome. Study-wide findings and caveats: The TCR sequencing and HLA analysis in the study involved a relatively small number of individuals, as the study acknowledged.

There are 13 residues in the CDR3. Germline assignment: CDR1 SQVTM and CDR2 ANQGSEA. Trimming removed 3 bases from V and 5 bases from J, with 13 bases in between. Random hexamers primed reverse transcription of about 0.5 to 1 ug RNA. The method of amplification for TCR beta CDR3 was immunoSEQ multiplex PCR, covering 54 Vbeta and 13 Jbeta. TCRdb re-called the immunoSEQ multiplex PCR reads through MiXCR, storing one row per CDR3 protein. This sample has 120,000 to 150,000 distinct CDR3 sequences, with approximately 94% found just once. CD8+ and CD4+ T cells from blood underwent TCR beta sequencing, which was carried out in a high-throughput format. While CD8+ and CD4+ T cells were isolated negatively, TEMRA cells were enriched by FACS. Details on this clonotype: No antigen is known for it.

The sequenced material came from CD4+ T cells from PBMCs. The sequence derives from a human donor in good health. V and J are TRBV29-1 and TRBJ2-5; D is possibly TRBD1 or TRBD2 (5 bases each). The CDR3 sequence is CSVDTGTWETQYF. CDR3 nucleotides: TGCAGCGTTGACACCGGGACCTGGGAGACCCAGTACTTC.